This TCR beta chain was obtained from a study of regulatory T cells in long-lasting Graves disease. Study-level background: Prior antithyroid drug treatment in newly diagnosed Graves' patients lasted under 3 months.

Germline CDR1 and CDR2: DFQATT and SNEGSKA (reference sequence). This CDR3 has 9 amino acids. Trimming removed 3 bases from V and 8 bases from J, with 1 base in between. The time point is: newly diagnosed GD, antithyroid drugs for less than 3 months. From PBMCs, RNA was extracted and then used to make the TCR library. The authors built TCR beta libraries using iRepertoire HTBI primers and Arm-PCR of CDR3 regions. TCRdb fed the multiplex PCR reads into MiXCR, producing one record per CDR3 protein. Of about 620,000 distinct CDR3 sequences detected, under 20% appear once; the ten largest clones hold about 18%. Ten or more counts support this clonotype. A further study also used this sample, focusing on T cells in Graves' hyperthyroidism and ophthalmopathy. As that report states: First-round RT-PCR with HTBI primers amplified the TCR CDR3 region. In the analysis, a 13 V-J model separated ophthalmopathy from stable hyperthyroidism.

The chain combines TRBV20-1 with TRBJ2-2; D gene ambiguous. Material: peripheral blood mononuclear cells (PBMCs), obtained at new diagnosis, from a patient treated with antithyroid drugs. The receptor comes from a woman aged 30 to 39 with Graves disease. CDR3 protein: CSARGELFF. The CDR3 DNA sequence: TGCAGTGCTAGGGGGGAGCTGTTTTTT.